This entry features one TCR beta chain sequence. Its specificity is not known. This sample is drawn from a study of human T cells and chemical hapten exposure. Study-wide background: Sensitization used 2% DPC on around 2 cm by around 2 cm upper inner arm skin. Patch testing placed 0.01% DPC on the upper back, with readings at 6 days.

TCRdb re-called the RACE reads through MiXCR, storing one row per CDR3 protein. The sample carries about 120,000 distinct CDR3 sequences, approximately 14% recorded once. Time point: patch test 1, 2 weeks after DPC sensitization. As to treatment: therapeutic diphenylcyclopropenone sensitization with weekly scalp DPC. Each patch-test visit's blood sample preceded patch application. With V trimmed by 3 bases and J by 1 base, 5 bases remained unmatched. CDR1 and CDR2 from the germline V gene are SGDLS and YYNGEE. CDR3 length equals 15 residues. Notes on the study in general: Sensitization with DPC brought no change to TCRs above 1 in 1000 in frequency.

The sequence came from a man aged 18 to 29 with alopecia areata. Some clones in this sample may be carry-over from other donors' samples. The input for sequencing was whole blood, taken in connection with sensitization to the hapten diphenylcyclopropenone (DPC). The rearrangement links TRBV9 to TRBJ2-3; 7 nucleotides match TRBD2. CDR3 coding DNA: TGTGCCAGCAGCGCCGGGACTACCGGCACAGATACGCAGTATTTT. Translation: CASSAGTTGTDTQYF. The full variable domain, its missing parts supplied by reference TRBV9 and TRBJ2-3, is DSGVTQTPKHLITATGQRVTLRCSPRSGDLSVYWYQQSLDQGLQFLIQYYNGEERAKGNILERFSAQQFPDLHSELNLSSLELGDSALYFCASSAGTTGTDTQYFGPGTRLTVL.